This TCR beta chain was profiled in a study of neurological immune-mediated disorders. This clonotype has at least ten counts. No antigen is known for it. Findings and limits, study-wide: Multiple sclerosis was found to have the least TCR clonal expansion, below healthy controls, and HTLV-1-associated myelopathy the most.

PBMCs stored at -80 C, numbering 2 million, were the origin of the unsorted libraries. It was by 5'RACE with 10-nucleotide random UMIs that the cDNA was made. Using its own MiXCR run on the 5' RACE reads, TCRdb lists one record per CDR3 protein. Among around 58,000 distinct CDR3 sequences listed, about 3.7% were seen once. V trimming: 7 bases; J trimming: 0 bases; junction bases outside the gene matches: 7. This CDR3 contains 15 residues. CDR1 is SGHRS and CDR2 is YFSETQ in the germline V gene. Sequenced material: PBMCs. The TCR comes from a woman in her sixties or seventies with multiple sclerosis. The chain links TRBV5-1 to TRBJ2-3, with 8 bases aligning to TRBD2. DNA for the CDR3: TGCGCCAGCGTGGAAATAGCGGGGAGCACAGATACGCAGTATTTT. Its protein is CASVEIAGSTDTQYF.